These T cell receptor beta chains were read from a single sample in a study of T cell repertoires in cytomegalovirus infection. TCRdb reprocessed the reads via MiXCR and lists one record per CDR3 protein. The sample consists of approximately 100,000 distinct CDR3 sequences, approximately 45% of them appearing once. For these TCRs, the target antigens are not known. Specimen: CD8+ T cells from cultured PBMCs, collected from culture after CMV antigen stimulation. These receptors were taken from a human donor in good health (CMV status not recorded). Some clones in this sample may be carry-over from other donors' samples. The CDR3 runs from the conserved cysteine through the conserved F or W. Fields, in order: CDR3 DNA, CDR3 protein, V gene, clone size, J gene, D gene. A D gene is named only where the DNA matches it firmly. Some rows have no size entry. The others give once, few or many, or a class for an expanded clone.

TGTGCCAGCAGTGGGGGCAGGGTTAGTAATTCACCCCTCCACTTT	CASSGGRVSNSPLHF	TRBV2	.	TRBJ1-6	.
TGTGCCACCAGCCGTTCGCGACAGGGGGACTACTACGAGCAGTACTTC	CATSRSRQGDYYEQYF	TRBV15	.	TRBJ2-7	TRBD1
TGTGCCAGCAGCCAAGATGGCCCCGGAGTCGAGCAGTACTTC	CASSQDGPGVEQYF	TRBV3-1	.	TRBJ2-7	.
TGTGCCAGCAGCTTGGCCGGGGGGGCTCAGCCCCAGCATTTT	CASSLAGGAQPQHF	TRBV5-6	many	TRBJ1-5	.
TGCGCCAGCAGCCAACGAGGGGGGCTAACAGATACGCAGTATTTT	CASSQRGGLTDTQYF	TRBV4-1	.	TRBJ2-3	.
TGTGCCAGCAGTGAGGGTGATAGTTGGAATGGCTACACCTTC	CASSEGDSWNGYTF	TRBV2	few	TRBJ1-2	.
TGTGCCACCGCGCGTCTCTCTTCTGGGGCCAACGTCCTGACTTTC	CATARLSSGANVLTF	TRBV6-6	.	TRBJ2-6	.
TGTGCCAGCAGCCAAGATCCCGCTGGGGGGCCCCTTCAGCCCCAGCATTTT	CASSQDPAGGPLQPQHF	TRBV4-2	once	TRBJ1-5	.
TGTGCCAGCAGCCTAACAGGGACGGGGACAGATACGCAGTATTTT	CASSLTGTGTDTQYF	TRBV5-6	few	TRBJ2-3	.
TGTGCCAGCAGCCCCTGGGAGGGCACCGGGGAGCTGTTTTTT	CASSPWEGTGELFF	TRBV5-5	.	TRBJ2-2	TRBD2
TGTGCCAGTACCCAACTTGGACAGGGTGGCGAGCAGTACTTC	CASTQLGQGGEQYF	TRBV27	.	TRBJ2-7	TRBD1
TGTGCCAGCAGTGAAACGCCCTGGGAGAACACTGAAGCTTTCTTT	CASSETPWENTEAFF	TRBV6-1	.	TRBJ1-1	.
TGTGCCACCAGCAGAGACAGGGGATTTGGAAACACCATATATTTT	CATSRDRGFGNTIYF	TRBV15	.	TRBJ1-3	.
TGTGCCAGCAGCGTAAACGATGGGTCCCTCAATGAAAAACTGTTTTTT	CASSVNDGSLNEKLFF	TRBV9	.	TRBJ1-4	.
TGTGCCACCAGTGATTTGCAAATCGAGGGGGGCCGCAGCACAGATACGCAGTATTTT	CATSDLQIEGGRSTDTQYF	TRBV24-1	.	TRBJ2-3	.
TGTGCCAGCAGCCCCTTCGGTGGGGCCAACGTCCTGACTTTC	CASSPFGGANVLTF	TRBV12-3/TRBV12-4	few	TRBJ2-6	.
TGTGCCAGCAGACCTGGGACAGGGAGTGAGCAGTACTTC	CASRPGTGSEQYF	TRBV7-3	.	TRBJ2-7	TRBD1
TGTGCCCAAGTCAGGGAGACCCAGTACTTC	CAQVRETQYF	TRBV2	.	TRBJ2-5	.
TGTGCCAGCAGTTGGGACAGTGCTGGAACTGAAGCTTTCTTT	CASSWDSAGTEAFF	TRBV6-2/TRBV6-3	.	TRBJ1-1	TRBD1
TGTGCCACCAGTGATACAGTTACAGATACGCAGTATTTT	CATSDTVTDTQYF	TRBV24-1	once	TRBJ2-3	.
TGTGCCAGCAGCTTAGTAATGGGGGGCACTGAAGCTTTCTTT	CASSLVMGGTEAFF	TRBV11-2	.	TRBJ1-1	.
TGTGCCAGCAGCGTAGACGGCGGGGGGGCCTGGAATGAGCAGTTCTTC	CASSVDGGGAWNEQFF	TRBV9	.	TRBJ2-1	TRBD2
TGTGCCAGCAGCCCGGATGACACCGGGGAGCTGTTTTTT	CASSPDDTGELFF	TRBV7-6	.	TRBJ2-2	.
TGTGCCAGCAGCTTCCTAGCGGGGGGGCGGGAGCAGTTCTTC	CASSFLAGGREQFF	TRBV7-6	.	TRBJ2-1	TRBD2
TGTGCCAGCAGCTTATACCCCGTAAGGACTAGCGGGGGAGACAATGAGCAGTTCTTC	CASSLYPVRTSGGDNEQFF	TRBV7-3	.	TRBJ2-1	TRBD2
TGTGCCAGTAGAAACCCCGTAGCGGGGGAGTTTACCGGGGAGCTGTTTTTT	CASRNPVAGEFTGELFF	TRBV19	.	TRBJ2-2	TRBD2
TGTGCCAGCAGTGGGGACAGCAATCAGCCCCAGCATTTT	CASSGDSNQPQHF	TRBV2	.	TRBJ1-5	.
TGTGCCATCAAATCCGGGACTCGATACAATGAGCAGTTCTTC	CAIKSGTRYNEQFF	TRBV10-3	.	TRBJ2-1	.
TGTGCCAGCAGTATGAGCGGGGGCTACAATGAGCAGTTCTTC	CASSMSGGYNEQFF	TRBV7-2	.	TRBJ2-1	TRBD2
TGTGCCTGGAGTGTACCCGGGACAGGGGTCTGGGATTTGCAGTACTTC	CAWSVPGTGVWDLQYF	TRBV30	.	TRBJ2-7	TRBD1
TGTGCCAGTAGTATCGGCTGGGGCTTTACAAACACTGAAGCTTTCTTT	CASSIGWGFTNTEAFF	TRBV19	.	TRBJ1-1	.
TGCGCCAGCAGCCAAGCGACAGACTACAATGAGCAGTTCTTC	CASSQATDYNEQFF	TRBV4-3	few	TRBJ2-1	.
TGTGCCAGCGCTGCGCCCCGCGGGGGCCAAAACATTCAGTACTTC	CASAAPRGGQNIQYF	TRBV12-3/TRBV12-4	few	TRBJ2-4	.
TGTGCCAGCAGCTCCGGCCCCAGTTATTCCTACGAGCAGTACTTC	CASSSGPSYSYEQYF	TRBV7-2	.	TRBJ2-7	.
TGTGCCAGCAGCCCAGGACAGGGTGACCAGCCCCAGCATTTT	CASSPGQGDQPQHF	TRBV5-5	few	TRBJ1-5	TRBD1
TGTGCCAGCAGTTTATCCCCCCAGGGCCCCAGCTCTGGAAACACCATATATTTT	CASSLSPQGPSSGNTIYF	TRBV27	.	TRBJ1-3	.
TGTGCCAGCAGTCTCCAGTGGGAGCAGTACTTC	CASSLQWEQYF	TRBV12-3/TRBV12-4	few	TRBJ2-7	.
TGTGCCAGCAGCTTGAGAGCGGGGCCTGCCGAGCAGTACTTC	CASSLRAGPAEQYF	TRBV5-4	.	TRBJ2-7	TRBD2
TGTGCCAGCAGTTCCGACCGGGACAGTGAAGCTTTCTTT	CASSSDRDSEAFF	TRBV6-8	.	TRBJ1-1	TRBD1
TGTGCCAGCAGCTATAGCGGGGGGGCCAATGAGCAGTTCTTC	CASSYSGGANEQFF	TRBV7-8	.	TRBJ2-1	TRBD2
TGCAGCGTTGAGTGGGCCGTTTGGATGAACACTGAAGCTTTCTTT	CSVEWAVWMNTEAFF	TRBV29-1	many	TRBJ1-1	.
TGTGCCATTAGGGGCAAGGGGACCCCGGGAGGCTACACCTTC	CAIRGKGTPGGYTF	TRBV12-3/TRBV12-4	many	TRBJ1-2	.
TGTGCCAGCAGTTACGACAGAACAGGGAACACTGAAGCTTTCTTT	CASSYDRTGNTEAFF	TRBV6-2/TRBV6-3	.	TRBJ1-1	.
TGTGCCAGCAGTTTATCCCCGAGGCAGGGGCCGACCTACGAGCAGTACTTC	CASSLSPRQGPTYEQYF	TRBV27	.	TRBJ2-7	.
TGTGCCAGCAGACAACACCGAAACTCCTACAATGAGCAGTTCTTC	CASRQHRNSYNEQFF	TRBV28	.	TRBJ2-1	.
TGTGCCAGCAGCTTAGGTCTGGACAGGGAAAAAAGGGCCATATATTTT	CASSLGLDREKRAIYF	TRBV7-8	few	TRBJ1-3	TRBD1
TGTGCCAGCTCACCACCGGCGGGGGGGGTCGGCATTCAGTACTTC	CASSPPAGGVGIQYF	TRBV18	few	TRBJ2-4	TRBD2
TGTGCCAGTAGTATTCTGGGGACAGGGCGAAACGAGCAGTACTTC	CASSILGTGRNEQYF	TRBV19	.	TRBJ2-7	TRBD1
TGTGCCAGCAGTGAATGGGCGGGTACCGGGGAGCTGTTTTTT	CASSEWAGTGELFF	TRBV25-1	.	TRBJ2-2	.
TGTGCCAGCGGGACAGACTCCTACAATGAGCAGTTCTTC	CASGTDSYNEQFF	TRBV5-4	.	TRBJ2-1	TRBD1
TGTGCCAGCAGTGCCGAGACGGGGGAACGCAATCAGCCCCAGCATTTT	CASSAETGERNQPQHF	TRBV12-3/TRBV12-4	.	TRBJ1-5	.
TGTGCCAGCAGCCAGAATAACTATGGCTACACCTTC	CASSQNNYGYTF	TRBV12-3/TRBV12-4	few	TRBJ1-2	.
TGTGCCAGCAGTTACTTCGAGCTGAACACTGAAGCTTTCTTT	CASSYFELNTEAFF	TRBV6-8	.	TRBJ1-1	.